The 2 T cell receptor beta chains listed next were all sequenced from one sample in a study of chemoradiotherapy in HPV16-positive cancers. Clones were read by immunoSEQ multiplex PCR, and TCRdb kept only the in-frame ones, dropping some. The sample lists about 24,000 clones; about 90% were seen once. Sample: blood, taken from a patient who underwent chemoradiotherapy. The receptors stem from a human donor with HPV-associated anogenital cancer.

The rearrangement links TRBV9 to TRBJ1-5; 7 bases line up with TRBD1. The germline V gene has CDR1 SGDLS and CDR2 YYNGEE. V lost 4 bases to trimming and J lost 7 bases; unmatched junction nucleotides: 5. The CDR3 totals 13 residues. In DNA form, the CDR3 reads TGTGCCAGCAGCCCAGGGGGTCAGCAGCCCCAGCATTTT. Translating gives CASSPGGQQPQHF.

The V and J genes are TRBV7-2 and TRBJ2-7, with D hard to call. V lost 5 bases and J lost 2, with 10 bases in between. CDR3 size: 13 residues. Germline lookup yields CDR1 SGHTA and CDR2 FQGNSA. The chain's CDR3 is CASSHGVTYEQYF. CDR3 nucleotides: TGTGCCAGCAGCCATGGGGTAACCTACGAGCAGTACTTC. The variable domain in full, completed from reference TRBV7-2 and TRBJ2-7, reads GAGVSQSPSNKVTEKGKDVELRCDPISGHTALYWYRQSLGQGLEFLIYFQGNSAPDKSGLPSDRFSAERTGGSVSTLTIQRTQQEDSAVYLCASSHGVTYEQYFGPGTRLTVT.